Below are 25 T cell receptor beta chains sequenced from a single sample in a study of human T cells and chemical hapten exposure. TCRdb reprocessed the RACE reads with MiXCR, giving one entry per CDR3 protein. The table lists some 330,000 distinct CDR3 sequences, 5.5% of them singletons, with about 8.2% in the top ten. Time point described: pre-sensitization, week 0. Treatment: therapeutic diphenylcyclopropenone sensitization with weekly scalp DPC. This specimen was whole blood, taken in connection with sensitization to the hapten diphenylcyclopropenone (DPC). These receptors all come from a woman between 18 and 30 years old with alopecia areata. Some clones in this sample may be carry-over from other donors' samples.

V is TRBV6-5 and J is TRBJ1-1; D may be TRBD1 (6 bases). This CDR3 region has 12 residues. CDR1 is MNHEY and CDR2 is SVGAGI in the germline V gene. Deletions cut 6 bases from V and 11 bases from J, with 16 bases between. In nucleotides, the CDR3 is TGTGCCAGCAGCCGACGTCAGGGGTTGGCTTTCTTT. Translating it yields CASSRRQGLAFF.

This clonotype was recorded a few times. V and J are TRBV13 and TRBJ2-1, with D perhaps matching TRBD1 (6 bases). Germline V gene lookup returns CDR1 PRHDT and CDR2 FYEKMQ (reference sequence). This CDR3 has 14 residues. Trimming pared 5 bases from V and 6 bases from J, leaving 14 bases between. The CDR3 spells CASSRQAFSNEQFF. CDR3 DNA: TGTGCCAGCAGCCGACAGGCGTTTTCCAATGAGCAGTTCTTC.

The table lists this clonotype with many counts. This chain connects TRBV28 to TRBJ1-5; TRBD1 matches 7 bases. The CDR3 is 15 residues long. CDR1 is MDHEN and CDR2 is SYDVKM in the germline V gene. V shed 5 bases, J shed 11 bases, and the junction held 15 bases outside the gene matches. The CDR3 reads CASSPEDRIAGAQHF. The CDR3 region has the DNA TGTGCCAGCAGTCCCGAGGACAGGATTGCAGGGGCCCAGCATTTT.

This clonotype has at least ten counts. The V and J genes are TRBV5-8 and TRBJ2-1, with no clear D. Germline CDR1 SGHTS, CDR2 YDEGEE. V gave up 0 bases and J gave up 5 bases, with 6 bases separating them. The CDR3 spans 13 residues. The DNA for the CDR3 is TGTGCCAGCAGCTTGGACGGAGACAATGAGCAGTTCTTC. Its translation: CASSLDGDNEQFF.

As for this clonotype: At one end, the junction sequence differs from germline, possibly due to a read error. The rearrangement links TRBV7-2 to TRBJ1-1; 8 nucleotides line up with TRBD1. The CDR3 runs 12 residues. The V gene's germline CDR1 is SGHTA and CDR2 FQGNSA. CDR3 residues: CASSLRPHRGSF. The CDR3 region has the DNA TGTGCCAGCAGCTTAAGGCCCCACAGGGGGAGTTTT.

The table lists this clonotype with a few counts. The gene calls are TRBV4-3 and TRBJ2-7; no clear D gene. This CDR3 contains 15 residues. CDR1 is LGHNA and CDR2 is YSLEER in the germline V gene. V was clipped by 0 bases and J by 3 bases, with 12 bases between them. The CDR3 sequence is CASSQDLVSVYEQYF. As DNA, the CDR3 is TGCGCCAGCAGCCAAGATCTAGTCAGCGTCTACGAGCAGTACTTC.

Many counts were recorded for this clonotype. J is TRBJ1-3 and V is TRBV3-1, with D unresolved. The CDR3 runs to 14 residues. Germline CDR1 and CDR2: LGHDT and YNNKEL (reference sequence). V lost 4 bases, J lost 1 base, and 8 bases lay in between. CDR3 loop: CASSPRGSGNTIYF. CDR3 sequence (DNA): TGTGCCAGCAGCCCCCGGGGATCTGGAAACACCATATATTTT.

This clonotype was found many times. The rearrangement joins TRBV28 to TRBJ2-1; either TRBD1 or TRBD2 may fit D (5 bases each). In germline, CDR1 is MDHEN, CDR2 SYDVKM. This CDR3 region has 16 residues. V was clipped by 7 bases and J by 0 bases, with 16 bases between them. CDR3 sequence: CASKAGAGLSYNEQFF. The DNA for the CDR3 is TGTGCCAGCAAGGCTGGGGCGGGCCTCTCCTACAATGAGCAGTTCTTC.

This clonotype was picked up a small number of times. CDR3 in DNA: TGTGCCAGCAGCCAAGGCGCAGGACTGATGAACACTGAAGCTTTCTTT. Translation: CASSQGAGLMNTEAFF. The chain employs TRBV3-1 and TRBJ1-1; no clear D gene. Trimming removed 1 base from V and 0 bases from J, with 12 bases in between. The CDR3 runs 16 residues. CDR1 is LGHDT, CDR2 YNNKEL, per germline (reference sequence).

This clonotype was counted ten times or more. V usage is TRBV4-3 and J usage is TRBJ2-7, with D uncertain. The germline gives CDR1 LGHNA, CDR2 YSLEER. The CDR3 runs 15 residues. The V end lost 0 bases, the J end lost 4 bases, and 13 bases lay between the germline ends. The CDR3 sequence: CASSQDPETTYEQYF. Here the CDR3 DNA reads TGCGCCAGCAGCCAAGATCCGGAGACAACGTACGAGCAGTACTTC.

V is TRBV7-2 and J is TRBJ1-1, with D unclear. This CDR3 has 13 residues. V lost 1 base to trimming and J lost 11 bases, with 14 bases between them. Germline CDR1 SGHTA, CDR2 FQGNSA. The CDR3 region has the DNA TGTGCCAGCAGCTTAGATCCGGAAGTTAGGGCTTTCTTT. Translated, it gives CASSLDPEVRAFF.

This clonotype has only a few counts. The chain has TRBV6-1 and TRBJ1-5; D gene unclear. Germline V CDR1 and CDR2: MNHNS, SASEGT. Trimming removed 1 base at V and 4 bases at J, with 11 bases between. This CDR3 is built from 15 residues. DNA of the CDR3: TGTGCCAGCAGTGAAGGGTCCGGGAGGAATCAGCCCCAGCATTTT. It yields the protein CASSEGSGRNQPQHF.

This clonotype was observed a handful of times. The CDR3 coding sequence is TGTGCCAGCAGCACACAGGGGGCGCAAGGCTACACCTTC. It specifies CASSTQGAQGYTF. J is TRBJ1-2 and V is TRBV7-8; 9 positions agree with TRBD1. This CDR3 region has 13 residues. The V gene's germline CDR1 is SGHVS and CDR2 FQNEAQ. Germline trimming cut 5 bases from V and 8 bases from J; bases unmatched to any gene: 6.

In the case of this clonotype: A much bigger clone sits one base away, suggesting this may be a read error. The chain has TRBV5-1 and TRBJ2-5; D not resolved. The length of the CDR3 is 13 residues. From germline, CDR1 is SGHRS and CDR2 YFSETQ. The CDR3 protein is CASSLAPPETQHF. The CDR3 bases are TGCGCCAGCAGCTTGGCCCCCCCGGAGACCCAGCACTTC.

This clonotype was seen at least ten times. The gene calls are TRBV11-2 and TRBJ2-5; 9 nucleotides agree with TRBD2. J lost 4 bases, V lost 4 bases, and 13 bases had no gene match. The CDR3 covers 17 residues. CDR1 and CDR2 (germline): SGHAT, FQNNGV. CDR3 residues: CASSSTYYSGGPETQYF. CDR3 nucleotide sequence: TGTGCCAGCAGCTCGACATACTATAGCGGGGGTCCAGAGACCCAGTACTTC.

This clonotype was detected ten times or more. The V gene is TRBV28, the J gene TRBJ1-1; D remains unclear. The V gene lost 5 bases and the J gene lost 1 base, with 14 bases spanning the gap. This CDR3 contains 15 residues. Germline V gene data show CDR1 as MDHEN and CDR2 as SYDVKM. The CDR3 DNA follows: TGTGCCAGCAGTCCTTACCGGGGAGAGAACACTGAAGCTTTCTTT. Protein product: CASSPYRGENTEAFF.

This clonotype was found many times. This sequence joins TRBV28 and TRBJ1-1; TRBD1 matches at 8 bases. V gave up 4 bases and J gave up 4 bases; unmatched junction bases: 11. The CDR3 consists of 16 residues. Germline V CDR1 and CDR2: MDHEN, SYDVKM. The CDR3 bases are TGTGCCAGCAGTTCACCGCGGACAGGGTTGGGCACTGAAGCTTTCTTT. Translating it yields CASSSPRTGLGTEAFF.

The table lists this clonotype with a few counts. For the CDR3, the DNA is TGTGCCAGCAGCTCGCTTTCCTTGGCGGCAGATACGCAGTATTTT. It encodes CASSSLSLAADTQYF. The chain employs TRBV7-2 and TRBJ2-3; D gene unclear. The V end was cut by 4 bases, the J end by 4 bases, with 15 bases between. This CDR3 has 15 residues. Germline V lookup: CDR1 SGHTA, CDR2 FQGNSA.

The CDR3 sequence: CASSLIPGGDTGELFF. CDR3 nucleotide sequence: TGCGCCAGCAGCTTGATCCCCGGGGGGGACACCGGGGAGCTGTTTTTT. This chain uses TRBV5-1 with TRBJ2-2; TRBD2 aligns across 8 bases. Germline V lookup: CDR1 SGHRS, CDR2 YFSETQ. This CDR3 has 16 amino acids. V gave up 1 base and J gave up 3 bases; unmatched junction bases: 5. The full variable domain, its missing parts supplied by reference TRBV5-1 and TRBJ2-2, is KAGVTQTPRYLIKTRGQQVTLSCSPISGHRSVSWYQQTPGQGLQFLFEYFSETQRNKGNFPGRFSGRQFSNSRSEMNVSTLELGDSALYLCASSLIPGGDTGELFFGEGSRLTVL.

This clonotype was observed at least ten times. The chain combines TRBV6-6 with TRBJ1-4; perhaps TRBD1 as D (5 bases). Trimming removed 6 bases at V and 4 bases at J, with 12 bases between. The CDR3 has 14 amino acids. CDR1 and CDR2 from the germline V gene are MNHNY and SVGAGI (reference sequence). In DNA, the CDR3 is TGTGCCAGCAGCAAAGACAGACTTAATGAAAAACTGTTTTTT. Its translation: CASSKDRLNEKLFF.

This clonotype was counted ten times or more. This chain links TRBV12-3 or TRBV12-4 with TRBJ2-2; 9 nucleotides match TRBD1. With 7 bases clipped from V and 0 bases from J, the junction kept 6 bases outside the gene matches. The CDR3 has 16 residues. CDR3 in amino acids: CASTLQGAPNTGELFF. Written as DNA, the CDR3 is TGTGCCAGCACATTACAGGGGGCCCCGAACACCGGGGAGCTGTTTTTT.

This clonotype was seen many times. The chain has TRBV12-5 and TRBJ1-6; D not certain. Trimming took 0 bases from V and 3 from J, leaving 21 bases between them. CDR1 is LGHNT and CDR2 is FRNRAP in the germline V gene. The CDR3 is made up of 20 amino acids. CDR3 sequence: CASGLVSRGGLRLYNSPLHF. DNA of the CDR3: TGTGCTAGTGGTTTGGTATCTCGAGGAGGGTTGAGGCTCTATAATTCACCCCTCCACTTT.

V is TRBV5-1 and J is TRBJ2-7; no reliable D call. V was trimmed by 0 bases and J by 7 bases, leaving 8 bases between them. The germline V gene encodes CDR1 SGHRS and CDR2 YFSETQ. The CDR3 is made up of 12 amino acids. The CDR3 DNA follows: TGCGCCAGCAGCTTGGATCGGCCAGAGCAGTACTTC. Its protein is CASSLDRPEQYF.

This clonotype was counted many times. The V and J genes are TRBV10-3 and TRBJ2-1, with TRBD2 identical over 9 bases. Germline CDR1 and CDR2: ENHRY and SYGVKD. V dropped 6 bases and J dropped 7; count of bases not matched to a gene: 10. The CDR3 totals 15 residues. The chain's CDR3 is CAIRPSSGDENEQFF. Written as DNA, the CDR3 is TGTGCCATCAGGCCGTCTAGCGGGGATGAAAATGAGCAGTTCTTC.

This clonotype was counted between two and nine times. This chain links TRBV6-5 with TRBJ2-7; 7 bases fit TRBD1. V gave up 8 bases and J gave up 3 bases; unmatched junction bases: 13. This CDR3 spans 15 amino acids. From germline, CDR1 is MNHEY and CDR2 SVGAGI. DNA for the CDR3: TGTGCCAGCCGCGAGGGGGCTTCGAGTGTCTACGAGCAGTACTTC. Translating gives CASREGASSVYEQYF.